These 14 T cell receptor beta chains were all obtained from the same sample, sequenced in a study of naive and memory T cell subsets. Study results and caveats: A few larger clonotypes appeared in naive repertoires, especially CD8, possibly memory cells re-expressing CD45RA.

Their target antigens are unknown. The beta constant-region primer was an equimolar mix of two oligonucleotides covering TRBC1 and TRBC2. The ligated cDNA underwent four PCR rounds using SP2 and nested alpha and beta constant-region primers. TCRdb called the UMI-ligation and nested PCR reads again in MiXCR, with one record for every CDR3 protein. The table records around 83,000 distinct CDR3 sequences, around 10% of them present only once. The source material was naive CD4+ T cells from blood. The receptors here all came from a human donor in good health.

This clonotype was seen a few times. CDR3 region: CASSPLLTGQETQYF. In DNA, the CDR3 is TGTGCCAGCTCACCACTTTTAACGGGGCAAGAGACCCAGTACTTC. The J gene is TRBJ2-5, the V gene TRBV18, with TRBD2 as a possible D gene (5 bases). Germline V CDR1 and CDR2: KGHSH, LQKENI. The CDR3 is made up of 15 amino acids. Trimming removed 1 base from V and 2 bases from J, with 11 bases in between.

This clonotype was detected only a few times. This chain uses TRBV12-3 or TRBV12-4 with TRBJ1-2; TRBD1 is a possible D gene (6 bases). Trimming left V 6 bases short and J 6 bases short, with 23 bases between. This CDR3 comprises 16 residues. The CDR3 DNA follows: TGTGCCAGCAGCACTGACAGGCGTAGGTCTTTCGATGGCTACACCTTC. Its translation: CASSTDRRRSFDGYTF.

This clonotype was picked up many times. V and J are TRBV4-1 and TRBJ2-1; perhaps TRBD2 as D (5 bases). CDR3 size: 16 residues. Germline assignment: CDR1 MGHRA and CDR2 YSYEKL. V lost 2 bases and J 5 bases, leaving 16 bases between the germline ends. The CDR3 bases are TGCGCCAGCAGCCAACCTGGCCGTGCGGGCGACAATGAGCAGTTCTTC. Protein product: CASSQPGRAGDNEQFF.

In this sample, this clonotype turned up a few times. The rearrangement joins TRBV7-2 to TRBJ2-6; D gene uncertain. Germline CDR1 is SGHTA and CDR2 is FQGNSA. The V end lost 5 bases, the J end lost 2 bases, and 7 bases lay between the germline ends. The CDR3 runs to 14 residues. The CDR3 spells CASSPPPGANVLTF. The CDR3 DNA reads TGTGCCAGCAGCCCTCCACCTGGGGCCAACGTCCTGACTTTC.

This clonotype was counted between two and nine times. V usage is TRBV20-1 and J usage is TRBJ2-3; a possible D gene is TRBD1 (6 bases). V lost 6 bases to trimming and J lost 0 bases, with 16 bases between them. The CDR3 loop spans 15 amino acids. Germline values: CDR1 DFQATT, CDR2 SNEGSKA (reference sequence). The CDR3 DNA sequence: TGCAGTGCCACCGGGACACCGGCTAGCACAGATACGCAGTATTTT. This translates into CSATGTPASTDTQYF.

The chain uses TRBV6-2 or TRBV6-3 and TRBJ2-7; perhaps TRBD1 as D (6 bases). Trimming pared 7 bases from V and 7 bases from J, leaving 23 bases between. This CDR3 has 15 residues. Germline V gene lookup returns CDR1 MNHEY and CDR2 SVGEGT. The CDR3 bases are TGTGCCAGCACTCCAGAGGGGGACGGGTCTTGGGAGCAGTACTTC. This encodes CASTPEGDGSWEQYF.

This clonotype was detected many times. The chain carries TRBV5-1 and TRBJ2-1, with D possibly being TRBD2 (5 bases). Trimming took 4 bases from V and 1 from J, leaving 9 bases between them. The germline gives CDR1 SGHRS, CDR2 YFSETQ. CDR3 size: 14 residues. The CDR3 nucleotides read TGCGCCAGCAGCCCGGACTGGTCCTACAATGAGCAGTTCTTC. Translation: CASSPDWSYNEQFF.

This clonotype came up a few times. V usage is TRBV7-2 and J usage is TRBJ2-7; no clear D gene. The germline V and J ends were trimmed by 4 bases and 1 base, with 11 bases remaining between them. The V gene's germline CDR1 is SGHTA and CDR2 FQGNSA. This CDR3 has 14 amino acids. CDR3 in DNA: TGTGCCAGCAGCTCCCTCCTCAGTTCCTACGAGCAGTACTTC. Amino acids: CASSSLLSSYEQYF.

This clonotype has at least ten counts. The gene calls are TRBV29-1 and TRBJ2-7; TRBD2 matches at 9 bases. Germline V CDR1 and CDR2: SQVTM, ANQGSEA. With 4 bases clipped from V and 6 bases from J, the junction kept 7 bases outside the gene matches. The CDR3 covers 13 residues. In DNA form, the CDR3 reads TGCAGCGTTGCAGCGGGAGGAAGCCTCGAGCAGTACTTC. Its protein is CSVAAGGSLEQYF.

The table lists this clonotype with a few counts. The chain carries TRBV2 and TRBJ1-5; D unresolved. Trimming stripped 1 base from V and 10 bases from J, with 8 bases between. Per germline, CDR1 SNHLY and CDR2 FYNNEI. The CDR3 is 12 residues long. CDR3 sequence: CASSEGIRPQHF. The CDR3 bases are TGTGCCAGCAGTGAAGGCATTCGACCCCAGCATTTT.

Ten or more counts support this clonotype. The V gene is TRBV5-6, the J gene TRBJ1-5; D unclear. This CDR3 comprises 13 residues. The ends were cut back, 1 base at V and 5 bases at J, with 7 bases in the middle. Germline values: CDR1 SGHDT, CDR2 YYEEEE. The CDR3 sequence is CASSLSPDQPQHF. The CDR3 DNA sequence: TGTGCCAGCAGCTTGTCGCCGGATCAGCCCCAGCATTTT.

The chain employs TRBV12-3 or TRBV12-4 and TRBJ2-1, with no clear D. The germline V and J ends were trimmed by 3 bases and 0 bases, with 9 bases remaining between them. CDR3 length: 15 residues. The CDR3 nucleotides are TGTGCCAGCAGTTTCGGCGGAAGCTCCTACAATGAGCAGTTCTTC. This encodes CASSFGGSSYNEQFF.

V usage is TRBV6-2 or TRBV6-3 and J usage is TRBJ1-5, with TRBD1 matching 11 bases. This CDR3 comprises 11 residues. V lost 8 bases to trimming and J lost 11 bases; unmatched junction nucleotides: 2. The germline V gene has CDR1 MNHEY and CDR2 SVGEGT. CDR3 in amino acids: CASGQGAAQHF. In nucleotides, the CDR3 is TGTGCCAGCGGACAGGGGGCTGCCCAGCATTTT.

This clonotype was seen many times. The chain carries TRBV5-1 and TRBJ2-2; D unclear. V was trimmed by 0 bases and J by 6 bases, leaving 12 bases between them. Germline V gene sequence: CDR1 SGHRS, CDR2 YFSETQ. The CDR3 length is 15 residues. The CDR3 nucleotides read TGCGCCAGCAGCTTGGTTACTGGCGTCTCCGGGGAGCTGTTTTTT. Translating gives CASSLVTGVSGELFF.